Included here is one T cell receptor beta chain sequence, with context. Its antigen is not yet known. No qualities accompany the bases; no much larger clone lies one base away. The sample's time point label, in plain terms: about 28 days (+/-7) after the second vaccine dose. AZD1222 recipients whose second dose came at about 4 weeks and those whose second dose came at about 12 weeks were combined into one group, since spike-specific TCR depth and breadth did not differ between the two schedules. The vaccinee samples were drawn from two UK trials, COV001 and COV002, one of which was a single-blind randomized controlled phase 2/3 trial testing AZD1222 (ChAdOx1 nCoV-19) in healthy adults. For TCRbeta chain sequencing, PBMC samples from trial participants were taken at day 0 and at day 28 after the second dose. The CDR3 regions of human TCRbeta chains were analyzed by immunosequencing. Regarding the original processing steps: TCRs in the repertoires were compared against a reference library of SARS-CoV-2-specific TCRs that had been generated with the MIRA antigen-specificity platform. Breadth meant the fraction of unique TCRs that were SARS-CoV-2-associated, whereas depth meant the fraction of total T cells that were SARS-CoV-2-associated. Using the MIRA data, each spike-specific TCR was assigned both to the spike region to which the TCR was reactive and to a CD4 or CD8 class. Log10-transformed breadth and depth values were compared by one-way ANOVA with Sidak's multiple comparisons tests. This is the immuneACCESS table as TCRdb keeps it, with only in-frame sequences that have V and J called. A part of the clones is gone; compared with another copy, unresolved V genes explain less than half, and the rest is unexplained. Clonal size and the V and J genes are those of that table, whereas D and trimming came from the DNA. The sample table holds tens of thousands of clones, of which roughly 88% were seen once. The ten largest clones capture more than 15% of the sample.

V was cut back by 5 bases and J by 1 base, leaving a gap of 11 bases between them. Including the terminal cysteine and phenylalanine, the CDR3 comprises 14 residues. Kept here is only the CDR3 DNA, which spans 42 bases and is read in frame from base 1. From the germline V gene, CDR1 is SGHVS and CDR2 is FNYEAQ. These data are taken from a study of T cell responses to AZD1222 COVID-19 vaccine (dated by TCRdb to the early 2020s). Broadly, across the study: A total of 233 trial participants underwent TCR sequencing, of whom 200 to 220 had received two doses of AZD1222 and 26 had received two doses of the MenACWY control vaccine. Enrollment into the trials was organized by age into subgroups of 18-55, 56-69 and 70-plus years, and those subgroups contained about 160, 30 and 59 TCR-sequenced participants, respectively. General conclusions and limits of the study: Spike-specific TCR breadth and depth rose significantly after two AZD1222 doses compared with day 0 and with MenACWY recipients. Reportedly, almost half of the unique spike-specific TCRs recognized epitopes lying outside the regions that are mutated in the B.1.351 and B.1.1.7 variants. The 56-69-year group was small, and its depth increase did not reach significance, likely because of low power. Because no samples from the day 14 peak response were available, repertoires could be characterized only after the peak T cell response. Vaccine-associated CD4 TCRs spanned the whole spike protein, with dominant responses in regions 160-218 and 743-854. Conclusions about previously exposed vaccinees are limited because only six or seven AZD1222 recipients were SARS-CoV-2 seropositive at baseline. Participants were mostly white British, with more females than males. The authors suggested clonal diversity may have been underestimated.

The chain joins TRBV7-6 to TRBJ2-5, with TRBD1 tentatively as D gene (6 bases match). The source material was peripheral blood, sampled 28 days after the second AZD1222 dose. This TCR was recovered from an adult who received the AZD1222 COVID-19 vaccine. The DNA is as follows: TGTGCCAGCAGCCCAGGGGCGTCCCAAGAGACCCAGTACTTC. This yields the protein CASSPGASQETQYF.